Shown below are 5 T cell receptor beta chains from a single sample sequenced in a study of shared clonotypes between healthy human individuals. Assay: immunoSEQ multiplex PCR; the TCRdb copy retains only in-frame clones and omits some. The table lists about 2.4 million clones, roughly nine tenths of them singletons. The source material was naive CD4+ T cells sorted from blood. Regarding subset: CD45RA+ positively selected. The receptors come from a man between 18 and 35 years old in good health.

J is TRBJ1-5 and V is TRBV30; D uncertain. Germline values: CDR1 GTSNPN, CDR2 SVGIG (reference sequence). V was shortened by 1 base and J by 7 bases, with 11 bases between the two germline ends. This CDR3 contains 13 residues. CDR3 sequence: CAWSAQDGQPQHF. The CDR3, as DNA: TGTGCCTGGAGTGCCCAGGATGGCCAGCCCCAGCATTTT.

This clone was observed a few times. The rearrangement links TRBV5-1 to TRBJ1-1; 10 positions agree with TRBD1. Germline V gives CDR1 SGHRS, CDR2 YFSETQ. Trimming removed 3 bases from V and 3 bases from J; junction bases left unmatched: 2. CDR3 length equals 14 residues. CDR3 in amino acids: CASSWTGGDTEAFF. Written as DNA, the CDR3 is TGCGCCAGCAGCTGGACAGGGGGGGACACTGAAGCTTTCTTT.

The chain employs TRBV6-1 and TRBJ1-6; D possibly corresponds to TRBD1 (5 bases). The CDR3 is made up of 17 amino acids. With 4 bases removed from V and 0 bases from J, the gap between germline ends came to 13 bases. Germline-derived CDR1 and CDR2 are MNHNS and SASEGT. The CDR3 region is CASSVPSGSSYNSPLHF. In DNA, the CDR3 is TGTGCCAGCAGTGTCCCTTCAGGGAGCTCCTATAATTCACCCCTCCACTTT.

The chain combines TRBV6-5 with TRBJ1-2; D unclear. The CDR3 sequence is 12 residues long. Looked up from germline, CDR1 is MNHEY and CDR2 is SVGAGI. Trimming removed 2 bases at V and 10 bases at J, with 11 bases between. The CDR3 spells CASSYESQYYTF. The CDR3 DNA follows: TGTGCCAGCAGTTACGAGTCCCAGTACTACACCTTC.

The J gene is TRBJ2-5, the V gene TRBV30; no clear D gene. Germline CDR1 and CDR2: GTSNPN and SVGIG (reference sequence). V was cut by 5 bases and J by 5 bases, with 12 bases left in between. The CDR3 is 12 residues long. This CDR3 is CAWGQPWETQYF. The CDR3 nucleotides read TGTGCCTGGGGGCAACCGTGGGAGACCCAGTACTTC.